Each of the 2 T cell receptor beta chains below was sequenced from the same sample in a study of blood T cell repertoires in COVID-19. Measured with immunoSEQ multiplex PCR; TCRdb has only the in-frame clones, and not every one. Of about 190,000 clones in the sample, 84% were seen once. The source material was PBMCs or T cells enriched from blood (not recorded which). Receptors were obtained from a woman in her 30s who had been exposed to COVID-19.

This clone was found once. The V gene is TRBV2, the J gene TRBJ2-3; 9 bases line up with TRBD2. The V and J ends lost 8 bases and 1 base, in that order; junction bases with no gene match: 4. Germline CDR1 and CDR2: SNHLY and FYNNEI. The CDR3 consists of 14 residues. CDR3 sequence (DNA): TGTGCCAGCGGGGGACTAGCTGGCACAGATACGCAGTATTTT. Protein product: CASGGLAGTDTQYF. Looking up the rest from reference TRBV2 and TRBJ2-3 gives the full variable domain: EPEVTQTPSHQVTQMGQEVILRCVPISNHLYFYWYRQILGQKVEFLVSFYNNEISEKSEIFDDQFSVERPDGSNFTLKIRSTKLEDSAMYFCASGGLAGTDTQYFGPGTRLTVL.

V usage is TRBV11-2 and J usage is TRBJ2-7, with no clear D. The V gene lost 5 bases and the J gene lost 3 bases, with 5 bases spanning the gap. This CDR3 region has 11 residues. Germline V gives CDR1 SGHAT, CDR2 FQNNGV. The CDR3 spells CASSNNYEQYF. CDR3 DNA sequence: TGTGCCAGCAGCAACAACTACGAGCAGTACTTC.